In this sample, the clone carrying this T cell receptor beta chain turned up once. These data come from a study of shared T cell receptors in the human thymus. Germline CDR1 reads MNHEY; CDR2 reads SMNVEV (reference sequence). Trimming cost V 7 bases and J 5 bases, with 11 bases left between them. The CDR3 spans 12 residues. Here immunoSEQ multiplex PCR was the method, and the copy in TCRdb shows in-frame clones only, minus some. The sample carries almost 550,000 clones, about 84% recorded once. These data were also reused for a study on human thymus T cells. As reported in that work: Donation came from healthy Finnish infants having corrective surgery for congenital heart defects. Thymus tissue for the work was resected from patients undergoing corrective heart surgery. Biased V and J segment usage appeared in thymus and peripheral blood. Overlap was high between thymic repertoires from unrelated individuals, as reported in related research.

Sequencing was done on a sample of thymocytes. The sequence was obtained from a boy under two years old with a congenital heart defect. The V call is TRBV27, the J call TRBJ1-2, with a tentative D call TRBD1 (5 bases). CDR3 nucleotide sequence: TGTGCCAGCAAGGCAGGGAGGTATGGCTACACCTTC. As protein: CASKAGRYGYTF.